The 6 T cell receptor beta chains reported below all come from one sample, sequenced in a study of human T cells and chemical hapten exposure. TCRdb called the RACE reads again in MiXCR, with one record for every CDR3 protein. Altogether under 90,000 distinct CDR3 sequences are present, about 9% being singletons, with the ten largest covering around 3.6%. As to time point: patch test 2, 6 weeks after DPC sensitization. Treatment indicated: therapeutic diphenylcyclopropenone sensitization with weekly scalp DPC. Sequencing was performed on whole blood, taken in connection with sensitization to the hapten diphenylcyclopropenone (DPC). These receptors came from a woman in her forties or fifties with alopecia areata. Some clones in this sample may be carry-over from other donors' samples.

This clonotype was observed a handful of times. The CDR3: CASGTSGTRTDTQYF. In DNA, the CDR3 is TGTGCCAGCGGGACTAGCGGGACGCGCACAGATACGCAGTATTTT. The rearrangement joins TRBV19 to TRBJ2-3; 13 nucleotides line up with TRBD2. Germline CDR1 and CDR2: LNHDA and SQIVND (reference sequence). This CDR3 is built from 15 residues. With 9 bases clipped from V and 1 base from J, the junction kept 4 bases outside the gene matches.

The chain carries TRBV6-5 and TRBJ2-5, with a weak D call TRBD1 (6 bases). The CDR3 runs 11 residues. V gave up 9 bases and J gave up 5 bases, with 10 bases separating them. CDR1 MNHEY and CDR2 SVGAGI come from the germline V gene. The CDR3 DNA sequence: TGTGCCAGTTTAAGGGGGGAGACCCAGTACTTC. It specifies CASLRGETQYF.

This clonotype was recorded a few times. The rearrangement uses TRBV29-1 and TRBJ2-7; TRBD1 matches 7 bases. CDR3 length equals 13 residues. Germline CDR1 reads SQVTM; CDR2 reads ANQGSEA. V shed 6 bases and J 4 bases; nucleotides not matched to a gene: 9. The CDR3 DNA follows: TGCAGCGTCGAGGGTGGCAGGGGGTACGAGCAGTACTTC. It yields the protein CSVEGGRGYEQYF.

Many counts were recorded for this clonotype. For the CDR3, the DNA is TGCAGTGCTAGAGATCTCACAGGGGACTATGGCTACACCTTC. Residues: CSARDLTGDYGYTF. The chain couples TRBV20-1 to TRBJ1-2, with 7 bases aligning to TRBD1. The CDR3 runs to 14 residues. Per the germline V gene, CDR1 is DFQATT and CDR2 is SNEGSKA (reference sequence). V was pared by 0 bases and J by 3 bases, with 4 bases of the junction left unmatched.

In this sample, this clonotype turned up a few times. The chain recombines TRBV20-1 with TRBJ2-5; D is ambiguous. Trimming took 1 base from V and 4 from J, leaving 22 bases between them. The CDR3 runs to 17 residues. The germline V gene encodes CDR1 DFQATT and CDR2 SNEGSKA (reference sequence). In DNA form, the CDR3 reads TGCAGTGCTAGAGTGGGTAACTTTCTCTCTGGGCCAGAGACCCAGTACTTC. Its protein is CSARVGNFLSGPETQYF.

This clonotype was found a few times. The rearrangement joins TRBV28 to TRBJ2-7, with D possibly being TRBD2 (6 bases). The germline CDR1 and CDR2 sequences are MDHEN and SYDVKM. The CDR3 covers 15 residues. Trimming cost V 3 bases and J 1 base, with 13 bases left between them. The CDR3 loop reads CASSFQLASSYEQYF. CDR3 sequence (DNA): TGTGCCAGCAGTTTCCAACTAGCTTCGTCCTACGAGCAGTACTTC.